This T cell receptor beta chain was identified during a study of TIL therapy for anti-PD-1-resistant metastatic lung cancer. Across the study: Tumors carried a median about 1.6 non-synonymous mutations per megabase.

Findings and caveats of the study: Treatment-naive, never-smoker and oncogene-addicted patients were overrepresented in this highly selected cohort.

In the case of this clone: Its antigen is not known.

The time point denotes: pre-treatment sample, taken before nivolumab and TIL therapy. Enrollment ran from October 2017 to early 2020. The libraries were made with immunoSEQ v3. Survey-level samples got approximately 1.8 million read pairs; deep-level samples got about 4.5-6.5 million. Profiled with immunoSEQ multiplex PCR; TCRdb holds only in-frame clones, not every one. The sample lists some 60,000 clones, 55% to 75% seen once, with around 6.3% in the top ten. Per germline, CDR1 SEHNR and CDR2 FQNEAQ (reference sequence). V lost 0 bases and J lost 2, with 10 bases in between. The CDR3 is 15 amino acids.

The receptor was derived from a person aged 25 to 80 with non-small cell lung cancer. The sample consisted of blood, taken at baseline. The V gene is TRBV7-9, the J gene TRBJ2-5; the D gene is possibly TRBD2 (6 bases). CDR3: CASSLAGGNQETQYF. The CDR3 nucleotides read TGTGCCAGCAGCTTAGCGGGCGGGAATCAAGAGACCCAGTACTTC.